The 14 T cell receptor beta chains below come from one sample, sequenced in a study of STAT5B mutations in CD4+ large granular lymphocyte leukemia. The assay was immunoSEQ multiplex PCR, and TCRdb's table has in-frame clones only and misses some. The sample lists about 48,000 clones; under 80% were seen once. Sequenced: CD4+ T cells from blood buffy coats. The receptors originated from a human donor in good health.

This chain uses TRBV2 with TRBJ2-1; D not certain. The CDR3 consists of 11 residues. Germline assignment: CDR1 SNHLY and CDR2 FYNNEI. The V gene lost 8 bases and the J gene lost 2 bases, with 4 bases spanning the gap. DNA of the CDR3: TGTGCCAGCTCCCCCTACAATGAGCAGTTCTTC. Its protein is CASSPYNEQFF.

The chain recombines TRBV30 with TRBJ1-1; D remains unclear. This CDR3 is built from 11 residues. The ends were cut back, 4 bases at V and 1 base at J, with 4 bases in the middle. Germline values: CDR1 GTSNPN, CDR2 SVGIG (reference sequence). The DNA for the CDR3 is TGTGCCTGGACCAGGAACACTGAAGCTTTCTTT. It is translated as CAWTRNTEAFF. The full variable domain, in which reference TRBV30 and TRBJ1-1 provide the parts outside the CDR3, is SQTIHQWPATLVQPVGSPLSLECTVEGTSNPNLYWYRQAAGRGLQLLFYSVGIGQISSEVPQNLSASRPQDRQFILSSKKLLLSDSGFYLCAWTRNTEAFFGQGTRLTVV.

The chain recombines TRBV28 with TRBJ2-5, with TRBD1 matching over 8 bases. The junction had 6 bases not matched to a gene; V was cut back by 7 bases and J by 5 bases. Looked up from germline, CDR1 is MDHEN and CDR2 is SYDVKM. The CDR3 has 13 residues. The chain's CDR3 is CASIPGGWETQYF. For the CDR3, the DNA is TGTGCCAGCATACCAGGGGGCTGGGAGACCCAGTACTTC.

About this clone: Because the CDR3 is missing its conserved closing phenylalanine or tryptophan, this is likely a read error. The DNA is omitted, as the CDR3 cannot be located on it reliably, and the CDR3 follows TCRdb's listing. The chain is built from TRBV12-1 and TRBJ2-7; TRBD1 is taken as the D call from the table, unchecked against the DNA. TRBV12-1 represents a pseudogene. Counting both end residues, the CDR3 totals 10 amino acids. CDR3 protein: CASSFAQGHG.

The genes are TRBV6-6 and TRBJ1-1; 9 bases are a match to TRBD1. V gave up 10 bases and J gave up 0 bases; unmatched junction bases: 6. Germline loops: CDR1 MNHNY, CDR2 SVGAGI (reference sequence). This CDR3 is built from 14 residues. The CDR3 protein is CATGTGNMNTEAFF. CDR3 bases: TGTGCCACGGGGACAGGGAACATGAACACTGAAGCTTTCTTT.

This clone was seen only once. The CDR3 protein is CACYVGAISDTQYF. The CDR3 nucleotides read TGTGCCTGTTACGTCGGGGCAATTTCAGATACGCAGTATTTT. The chain is built from TRBV30 and TRBJ2-3; either TRBD1 or TRBD2 may supply D (5 bases each). The CDR3 spans 14 residues. Germline V gene sequence: CDR1 GTSNPN, CDR2 SVGIG (reference sequence). V was pared by 6 bases and J by 4 bases, with 17 bases between. Looking up the rest from reference TRBV30 and TRBJ2-3 gives the full variable domain: SQTIHQWPATLVQPVGSPLSLECTVEGTSNPNLYWYRQAAGRGLQLLFYSVGIGQISSEVPQNLSASRPQDRQFILSSKKLLLSDSGFYLCACYVGAISDTQYFGPGTRLTVL.

This chain connects TRBV4-2 to TRBJ2-5, with D perhaps TRBD1 or TRBD2 (6 bases each). The germline V and J ends were trimmed by 3 bases and 4 bases, with 15 bases remaining between them. This CDR3 is built from 15 residues. Germline values: CDR1 LGHNA, CDR2 YNFKEQ. The CDR3 coding sequence is TGTGCCAGCAGCCAGGGTGGAGGGGGTCGAGAGACCCAGTACTTC. The encoded protein is CASSQGGGGRETQYF.

This clone was counted only a few times. The chain combines TRBV19 with TRBJ1-2; the D gene is possibly TRBD1 (5 bases). This CDR3 region has 15 residues. V was trimmed by 7 bases and J by 4 bases, leaving 19 bases between them. Germline CDR1 LNHDA, CDR2 SQIVND (reference sequence). The CDR3 spells CASIPGGGIGYGYTF. The CDR3 region has the DNA TGTGCCAGTATCCCTGGGGGGGGAATCGGCTATGGCTACACCTTC.

This clone was counted only a few times. The V gene is TRBV27, the J gene TRBJ1-4; D remains unclear. V lost 5 bases, J lost 8 bases, and 12 bases lay in between. The germline V gene has CDR1 MNHEY and CDR2 SMNVEV (reference sequence). The CDR3 runs to 13 residues. CDR3 in amino acids: CASSLSAFEKLFF. In nucleotides, the CDR3 is TGTGCCAGCAGTCTTTCCGCCTTCGAAAAACTGTTTTTT.

The gene calls are TRBV9 and TRBJ2-5; 12 bases match TRBD2. V shed 4 bases, J shed 4 bases, and the junction held 8 bases outside the gene matches. This CDR3 has 16 amino acids. Germline V gives CDR1 SGDLS, CDR2 YYNGEE. Here the CDR3 DNA reads TGTGCCAGCAGCCCGACCCTAGCGGGGGGGCGAGAGACCCAGTACTTC. This codes for CASSPTLAGGRETQYF.

This chain connects TRBV25-1 to TRBJ1-3; D is ambiguous. There are 14 residues in the CDR3. Trimming shortened V by 2 bases and J by 4 bases, and 9 bases separated the two germline ends. From germline, CDR1 is MGHDK and CDR2 SYGVNS. CDR3 sequence: CASSETGFGNTIYF. CDR3 nucleotide sequence: TGTGCCAGCAGTGAAACCGGGTTCGGAAACACCATATATTTT. The full variable domain, completed using reference TRBV25-1 and TRBJ1-3, is EADIYQTPRYLVIGTGKKITLECSQTMGHDKMYWYQQDPGMELHLIHYSYGVNSTEKGDLSSESTVSRIRTEHFPLTLESARPSHTSQYLCASSETGFGNTIYFGEGSWLTVV.

The chain carries TRBV28 and TRBJ2-7, with D possibly TRBD1 on 6 matching bases. Germline-derived CDR1 and CDR2 are MDHEN and SYDVKM. The CDR3 consists of 14 residues. Trimming stripped 3 bases from V and 3 bases from J, with 12 bases between. The CDR3 region is CASSFAGTNYEQYF. CDR3 sequence (DNA): TGTGCCAGCAGTTTCGCCGGGACAAACTACGAGCAGTACTTC.

This clone was counted only a few times. V and J are TRBV2 and TRBJ1-1; 11 bases are shared with TRBD1. There are 14 residues in the CDR3. CDR1 and CDR2 (germline): SNHLY, FYNNEI. The V and J ends lost 6 bases and 6 bases, in that order; junction bases with no gene match: 6. This CDR3 reads CASSLPGQGAEAFF. CDR3 in DNA: TGTGCCAGCAGCCTTCCGGGACAGGGGGCTGAAGCTTTCTTT.

The chain couples TRBV6-5 to TRBJ1-1, with unresolved D. CDR1 is MNHEY, CDR2 SVGAGI, per germline. V was pared by 2 bases and J by 3 bases, with 13 bases between. CDR3 length equals 15 residues. This CDR3 is CASSYMGPWDTEAFF. The CDR3, as DNA: TGTGCCAGCAGTTACATGGGCCCTTGGGACACTGAAGCTTTCTTT.